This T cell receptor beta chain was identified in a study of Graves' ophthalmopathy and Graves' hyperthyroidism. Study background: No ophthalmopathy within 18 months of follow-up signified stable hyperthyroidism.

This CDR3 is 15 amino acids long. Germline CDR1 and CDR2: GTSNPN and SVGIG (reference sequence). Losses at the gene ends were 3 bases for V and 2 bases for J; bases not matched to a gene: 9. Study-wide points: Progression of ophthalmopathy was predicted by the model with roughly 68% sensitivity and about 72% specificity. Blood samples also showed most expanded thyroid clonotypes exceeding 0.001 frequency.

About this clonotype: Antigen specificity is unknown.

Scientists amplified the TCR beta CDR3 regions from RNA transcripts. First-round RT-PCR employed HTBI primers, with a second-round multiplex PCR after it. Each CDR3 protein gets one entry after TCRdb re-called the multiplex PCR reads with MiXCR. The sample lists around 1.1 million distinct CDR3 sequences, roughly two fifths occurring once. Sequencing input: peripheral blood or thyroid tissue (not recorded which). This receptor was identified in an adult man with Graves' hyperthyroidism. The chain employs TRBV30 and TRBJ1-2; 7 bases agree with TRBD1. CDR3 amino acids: CAWRRPGQINYGYTF. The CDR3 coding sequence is TGTGCCTGGAGGCGACCGGGACAGATAAACTATGGCTACACCTTC.